This T cell receptor beta chain is from a study of OX40 agonist ivuxolimab in advanced cancers. Concerning this clone itself: The antigen remains undetermined.

Autoimmune disease history or systemic immunosuppression led to patient exclusion. Study findings and constraints: Both CD4+ and CD8+ T cell populations in blood had undergone clonal expansion by week 6 at 0.1 to 3.0 mg/kg. Fewer expanded clones were found on average in CD4+ than in CD8+ T cells.

The CDR3 spans 14 residues. V lost 7 bases to trimming and J lost 4 bases, with 16 bases between them. Germline V gene sequence: CDR1 MNHNY, CDR2 SVGAGI (reference sequence). Clones were sequenced by immunoSEQ multiplex PCR, and TCRdb holds only the in-frame ones, with some missing. The table has approximately 72,000 clones, approximately 86% seen once; the top ten hold around 0.9%. Source: CD4+ or CD8+ T cells sorted from blood, taken in a trial of the OX40 agonist ivuxolimab. The TCR sequence derives from an adult with an advanced solid tumor such as melanoma, head and neck, liver or kidney cancer. The chain couples TRBV6-6 to TRBJ1-2; the D is unclear. The CDR3 here is CASTPGLGSYGYTF. In nucleotides, the CDR3 is TGTGCCAGCACCCCGGGATTAGGGAGCTATGGCTACACCTTC.